Below are 20 T cell receptor beta chains sequenced from a single sample in a study of blood T cells in healthy people across ages. Together with a sample-barcoded 5' primer, a J-beta primer mix was included in a second PCR lasting about 7 to 12 cycles. Using its own MiXCR run on the 5' RACE reads, TCRdb lists one record per CDR3 protein. The sample lists 1.4 million or so distinct CDR3 sequences; approximately 39% were seen once. Sequences were obtained from blood. The origin of the receptors is a woman between 18 and 30 years old in good health.

The chain links TRBV7-9 to TRBJ1-1; a weak D match, TRBD1 (6 bases). This CDR3 is built from 18 residues. From germline, CDR1 is SEHNR and CDR2 FQNEAQ (reference sequence). V lost 6 bases and J 4 bases, leaving 27 bases between the germline ends. Here the CDR3 reads CASRRTDSQGGRITEAFF. As DNA, the CDR3 is TGTGCCAGCAGGCGTACCGACTCACAGGGAGGGAGGATCACTGAAGCTTTCTTT. Based on the CDR3 plus reference TRBV7-9 and TRBJ1-1, the full variable domain is DTGVSQNPRHKITKRGQNVTFRCDPISEHNRLYWYRQTLGQGPEFLTYFQNEAQLEKSRLLSDRFSAERPKGSFSTLEIQRTEQGDSAMYLCASRRTDSQGGRITEAFFGQGTRLTVV.

This clonotype was found a few times. The V gene is TRBV7-9, the J gene TRBJ1-2; 7 bases map to TRBD1. Unmatched junction bases numbered 4, after V lost 3 bases and J lost 6 bases. Germline V CDR1 and CDR2: SEHNR, FQNEAQ (reference sequence). The CDR3 runs 13 residues. DNA for the CDR3: TGTGCCAGCAGCTTTGGGACAGACGATGGCTACACCTTC. Its protein is CASSFGTDDGYTF.

The chain has TRBV5-1 and TRBJ1-1; perhaps TRBD1 as D (5 bases). CDR3 length: 14 amino acids. Trimming pared 1 base from V and 4 bases from J, leaving 11 bases between. Germline-derived CDR1 and CDR2 are SGHRS and YFSETQ. The DNA for the CDR3 is TGCGCCAGCAGCTTGTTTCAGGGTGGCACTGAAGCTTTCTTT. This translates into CASSLFQGGTEAFF.

The rearrangement joins TRBV29-1 to TRBJ2-2; D possibly corresponds to TRBD2 (5 bases). Germline-derived CDR1 and CDR2 are SQVTM and ANQGSEA. With 7 bases removed from V and 2 bases from J, the gap between germline ends came to 11 bases. This CDR3 region has 13 residues. The CDR3 coding sequence is TGCAGCGCGGACTGGGGAAACACCGGGGAGCTGTTTTTT. Protein: CSADWGNTGELFF.

In its sample, this clonotype was seen a few times. The chain is built from TRBV6-2 or TRBV6-3 and TRBJ2-1, with 7 bases matching TRBD1. Germline V gene data show CDR1 as MNHEY and CDR2 as SVGEGT. The CDR3 is made up of 12 amino acids. V lost 2 bases and J lost 11; bases outside the gene matches: 3. For the CDR3, the DNA is TGTGCCAGCAGTTACCTGGGACAGAAGCAGTTCTTC. Its translation is CASSYLGQKQFF.

This clonotype turned up a few times. V gene TRBV4-3 combines with J gene TRBJ2-3; 8 positions match TRBD2. V trimming: 0 bases; J trimming: 2 bases; junction bases outside the gene matches: 4. Per germline, CDR1 LGHNA and CDR2 YSLEER. The CDR3 contains 16 residues. The CDR3 nucleotides are TGCGCCAGCAGCCAAGATTCAGCGGGGGTCACAGATACGCAGTATTTT. Protein: CASSQDSAGVTDTQYF.

The chain joins TRBV9 to TRBJ1-6, with D hard to call. This CDR3 has 15 amino acids. V was clipped by 4 bases and J by 1 base, with 9 bases between them. Germline V gives CDR1 SGDLS, CDR2 YYNGEE. CDR3 DNA sequence: TGTGCCAGCAGCATAGGAGGATCCTATAATTCACCCCTCCACTTT. This sequence encodes CASSIGGSYNSPLHF.

The chain recombines TRBV12-3 or TRBV12-4 with TRBJ2-5; 11 bases are a match to TRBD1. This CDR3 is built from 15 residues. V was clipped by 6 bases and J by 7 bases; unmatched bases: 10. As DNA, the CDR3 is TGTGCCAGCAGGTTCACTGCCGGGACAGGGGGGACCCAGTACTTC. It is translated as CASRFTAGTGGTQYF.

This clonotype has a handful of counts. The J gene is TRBJ1-2, the V gene TRBV20-1; D perhaps matches TRBD1 (6 bases). Germline V gives CDR1 DFQATT, CDR2 SNEGSKA (reference sequence). Trimming pared 5 bases from V and 3 bases from J, leaving 16 bases between. CDR3 length: 14 amino acids. This CDR3 reads CSAASDSYDYGYTF. CDR3 nucleotide sequence: TGCAGTGCTGCCTCGGACAGCTACGACTATGGCTACACCTTC.

On this clonotype itself: Being one base from a much bigger clone, this may be a read error. The V and J genes are TRBV12-3 or TRBV12-4 and TRBJ2-5, with D unclear. The J call may be mistaken, given a closer DNA end match to TRBJ2-7. There are 11 residues in the CDR3. CDR3 coding DNA: TGTGCCAGCAATTTAGTCCGCGAGCAGTACTTC. It codes for CASNLVREQYF.

The chain couples TRBV12-5 to TRBJ1-3; D is unresolved. Trimming cost V 3 bases and J 1 base, with 1 base left between them. The CDR3 is 12 amino acids. Germline-derived CDR1 and CDR2 are LGHNT and FRNRAP. As DNA, the CDR3 is TGTGCTAGTGGTTTTTCTGGAAACACCATATATTTT. Its protein product is CASGFSGNTIYF.

This clonotype was found a few times. CDR3: CASSLRSGRNEQFF. CDR3 sequence (DNA): TGTGCCAGCAGCTTACGTAGCGGCCGCAATGAGCAGTTCTTC. The gene calls are TRBV7-2 and TRBJ2-1; the D gene is possibly TRBD2 (6 bases). The CDR3 totals 14 residues. Per germline, CDR1 SGHTA and CDR2 FQGNSA. The V end lost 2 bases, the J end lost 6 bases, and 11 bases lay between the germline ends.

This rearrangement joins TRBV28 to TRBJ2-1, with 7 bases aligning to TRBD1. V shed 6 bases, J shed 9 bases, and the junction held 20 bases outside the gene matches. This CDR3 contains 17 residues. CDR1 is MDHEN, CDR2 SYDVKM, per germline. The CDR3: CASSRPRDRIFEAEQFF. In DNA, the CDR3 is TGTGCCAGCAGCCGACCCCGGGACAGAATCTTTGAGGCTGAGCAGTTCTTC.

This chain uses TRBV7-9 with TRBJ1-6; D ambiguous. V lost 7 bases to trimming and J lost 10 bases, with 17 bases between them. The germline V gene encodes CDR1 SEHNR and CDR2 FQNEAQ (reference sequence). CDR3 length equals 14 residues. In DNA, the CDR3 is TGTGCCAGCAAGATTTCGAATTTAGAATCACCCCTCCACTTT. It translates to CASKISNLESPLHF.

The V call is TRBV4-3, the J call TRBJ2-3, with TRBD2 identical over 10 bases. After removal of 0 bases from V and 1 base from J, the junction contained 1 base not matched to a gene. Per the germline V gene, CDR1 is LGHNA and CDR2 is YSLEER. The CDR3 is made up of 16 amino acids. CDR3 in amino acids: CASSQEGTSGTDTQYF. Written as DNA, the CDR3 is TGCGCCAGCAGCCAAGAGGGGACTAGCGGCACAGATACGCAGTATTTT.

As regards this clonotype: A clone one base away is much larger, so this may be a read error. The chain couples TRBV11-1 to TRBJ2-1; the D gene is possibly TRBD1 (6 bases). The end of the DNA is better explained by TRBJ2-7, so the J call may be wrong. CDR1 is SGHAT and CDR2 is FQDESV in the germline V gene (reference sequence). The CDR3 sequence is 12 residues long. The CDR3 sequence: CASSWTEYEQYF. In DNA, the CDR3 is TGTGCCAGCAGTTGGACAGAATACGAGCAGTACTTC.

This clonotype was counted between two and nine times. The CDR3 is CASSFLQLSSYNEQYF. The CDR3 coding sequence is TGTGCCAGCAGCTTCCTCCAGCTAAGCTCCTACAATGAGCAGTACTTC. The chain uses TRBV7-9 and TRBJ2-1; no reliable D call. The DNA end favors TRBJ2-7, so the J call may be wrong. The CDR3 sequence is 16 residues long. Germline V gives CDR1 SEHNR, CDR2 FQNEAQ (reference sequence).

A word on this clonotype: At one of its ends the junction is not consistent with the germline gene, which may arise from a read error. The chain has TRBV20-1 and TRBJ2-5, with 11 bases fitting TRBD2. The CDR3 runs to 16 residues. Germline-derived CDR1 and CDR2 are DFQATT and SNEGSKA (reference sequence). The DNA for the CDR3 is TGCGGTGCTAGCATAGCGGGGGGGCCAATACAAGAGACCCAGTACTTC. It yields the protein CGASIAGGPIQETQYF.

The J gene is TRBJ2-5, the V gene TRBV27; either TRBD1 or TRBD2 may fit D (5 bases each). Germline V gene sequence: CDR1 MNHEY, CDR2 SMNVEV (reference sequence). V lost 7 bases, J lost 5 bases, and 20 bases lay in between. This CDR3 has 15 residues. The CDR3 loop reads CASKSGTVGRETQYF. The CDR3 nucleotides read TGTGCCAGCAAATCCGGGACCGTGGGGCGGGAGACCCAGTACTTC.

This clonotype was seen a few times. V is TRBV20-1 and J is TRBJ1-2, with D uncertain. The CDR3 is made up of 15 amino acids. Trimming cost V 3 bases and J 9 bases, with 23 bases left between them. Per germline, CDR1 DFQATT and CDR2 SNEGSKA (reference sequence). Written as DNA, the CDR3 is TGCAGTGCTAGCAACTTCAGGCAGGTGGGGTGGAGCTACACCTTC. As protein: CSASNFRQVGWSYTF.